The rows below give T cell receptor beta chains drawn from one sample of a study of identical twins. TCRdb called the 5' RACE reads again in MiXCR, with one record for every CDR3 protein. The table records 1.5 million to 2 million distinct CDR3 sequences, about 30% of them present only once. The sequenced material came from cord blood. The origin of the receptors is a newborn girl in good health. The CDR3 runs from the conserved cysteine through the conserved F or W. D genes are given only for firm matches. Clone size is stated in some rows and not others, as once, few, many or a class when expanded.

clone_size | j_call | cdr3_length | v_call | d_call | cdr3_nt | cdr3_aa
. | TRBJ1-2 | 15 | TRBV20-1 | . | TGCAGTGCTAGAGATTTCCGGGTGGCCGCCTATGGCTACACCTTC | CSARDFRVAAYGYTF
few | TRBJ1-5 | 14 | TRBV10-3 | . | TGTGCCATCAGTGCCGCGGCTACCAATCAGCCCCAGCATTTT | CAISAAATNQPQHF
few | TRBJ1-1 | 13 | TRBV10-1 | . | TGCGCCAGCAGGGGGGCCGGGAACACTGAAGCTTTCTTT | CASRGAGNTEAFF
. | TRBJ1-5 | 14 | TRBV18 | . | TGTGCCAGCAGTCCCCAGACAGGCAATCAGCCCCAGCATTTT | CASSPQTGNQPQHF
. | TRBJ1-1 | 14 | TRBV15 | . | TGTGCCACCAGCAGAGGCACACTGAACACTGAAGCTTTCTTT | CATSRGTLNTEAFF
few | TRBJ2-7 | 13 | TRBV7-9 | . | TGTGCCAGCAAGTCACCGAACTCCTACGAGCAGTACTTC | CASKSPNSYEQYF
few | TRBJ2-7 | 12 | TRBV3-1 | . | TGTGCCAGCAGCCAGGGCTATTCCGAGCAGTACTTC | CASSQGYSEQYF
many | TRBJ1-1 | 12 | TRBV6-6 | . | TGTGCCAGCAGTTACTCGGACACTGAAGCTTTCTTT | CASSYSDTEAFF
few | TRBJ2-7 | 13 | TRBV20-1 | . | TGCAGTGCTAGCACTAGAAGCGACCACGAGCAGTACTTC | CSASTRSDHEQYF
many | TRBJ1-4 | 17 | TRBV4-2 | . | TGTGCCAGCAGCCAAGAAAGGGACGCCTCAACTAATGAAAAACTGTTTTTT | CASSQERDASTNEKLFF
. | TRBJ2-1 | 13 | TRBV7-2 | . | TGTGCCAGCAGCTTAGCCAGATTGCATGAGCAGTTCTTC | CASSLARLHEQFF
. | TRBJ1-5 | 13 | TRBV20-1 | TRBD1 | TGCAGTGCGACAGGGTCCGTCAATCAGCCCCAGCATTTT | CSATGSVNQPQHF
few | TRBJ2-1 | 10 | TRBV20-1 | . | TGCAGTGCTAGTAAGAGTGAGCAGTTCTTC | CSASKSEQFF
. | TRBJ2-1 | 13 | TRBV20-1 | TRBD1 | TGCAGTGCCCTAAGACAGGGTCAAGAGACCCAGTTCTTC | CSALRQGQETQFF
. | TRBJ1-1 | 14 | TRBV6-1 | TRBD1 | TGTGCCAGCACCAGACAGGGAGGGGACACTGAAGCTTTCTTT | CASTRQGGDTEAFF
few | TRBJ2-7 | 15 | TRBV20-1 | TRBD2 | TGCAGTGCCGTTCCCCCCCTAGCGGGGTTCTACGAGCAGTACTTC | CSAVPPLAGFYEQYF
. | TRBJ2-1 | 16 | TRBV5-1 | . | TGCGCCAGCACCTCGGGCGGCCAATTGGTCCGCAATGAGCAGTTCTTC | CASTSGGQLVRNEQFF
many | TRBJ2-5 | 13 | TRBV10-3 | . | TGTGCCACCTTGAGGACCCGACAAGAGACCCAGTACTTC | CATLRTRQETQYF
. | TRBJ2-7 | 15 | TRBV5-1 | TRBD2 | TGCGCCAGCAGCTCGGGACTAGCGGCCATCTACGAGCAGTACTTC | CASSSGLAAIYEQYF
. | TRBJ2-2 | 13 | TRBV11-1 | . | TGTGCCAGCAGCTTACTATGGCTGGGGGAGCTGTTTTTT | CASSLLWLGELFF
once | TRBJ2-3 | 16 | TRBV7-6 | . | TGTGCCAGCAGCTTAGGTGTCAGGGTGGGAACAGATACGCAGTATTTT | CASSLGVRVGTDTQYF
many | TRBJ2-7 | 16 | TRBV28 | . | TGTGCCAGCAGTCCTTCTCATACAGGGTCGGGCTACGAGCAGTACTTC | CASSPSHTGSGYEQYF
few | TRBJ1-2 | 14 | TRBV28 | TRBD1 | TGTGCCAGCAGTTTTTTAAGGGGGCGGAATGGCTACACCTTC | CASSFLRGRNGYTF
few | TRBJ1-2 | 14 | TRBV28 | TRBD1 | TGTGCCAGCAGTCTAACCCGGGACAGCTATGGCTACACCTTC | CASSLTRDSYGYTF
. | TRBJ2-7 | 14 | TRBV27 | . | TGTGCCAGCAAGCCCGGGAAGCGTCGGTACGAGCAGTACTTC | CASKPGKRRYEQYF
few | TRBJ2-4 | 13 | TRBV27 | . | TGTGCCAGCACCCCGGTGGGCCAAAACATTCAGTACTTC | CASTPVGQNIQYF
few | TRBJ1-2 | 16 | TRBV29-1 | . | TGCAGCGTTGACGTTTCGGGGGTCGGGAGGGGTTATGGCTACACCTTC | CSVDVSGVGRGYGYTF
. | TRBJ2-1 | 14 | TRBV4-1 | . | TGCGCCAGCAGCCAAACAACTCGGGGGTGGGAGCAGTTCTTC | CASSQTTRGWEQFF